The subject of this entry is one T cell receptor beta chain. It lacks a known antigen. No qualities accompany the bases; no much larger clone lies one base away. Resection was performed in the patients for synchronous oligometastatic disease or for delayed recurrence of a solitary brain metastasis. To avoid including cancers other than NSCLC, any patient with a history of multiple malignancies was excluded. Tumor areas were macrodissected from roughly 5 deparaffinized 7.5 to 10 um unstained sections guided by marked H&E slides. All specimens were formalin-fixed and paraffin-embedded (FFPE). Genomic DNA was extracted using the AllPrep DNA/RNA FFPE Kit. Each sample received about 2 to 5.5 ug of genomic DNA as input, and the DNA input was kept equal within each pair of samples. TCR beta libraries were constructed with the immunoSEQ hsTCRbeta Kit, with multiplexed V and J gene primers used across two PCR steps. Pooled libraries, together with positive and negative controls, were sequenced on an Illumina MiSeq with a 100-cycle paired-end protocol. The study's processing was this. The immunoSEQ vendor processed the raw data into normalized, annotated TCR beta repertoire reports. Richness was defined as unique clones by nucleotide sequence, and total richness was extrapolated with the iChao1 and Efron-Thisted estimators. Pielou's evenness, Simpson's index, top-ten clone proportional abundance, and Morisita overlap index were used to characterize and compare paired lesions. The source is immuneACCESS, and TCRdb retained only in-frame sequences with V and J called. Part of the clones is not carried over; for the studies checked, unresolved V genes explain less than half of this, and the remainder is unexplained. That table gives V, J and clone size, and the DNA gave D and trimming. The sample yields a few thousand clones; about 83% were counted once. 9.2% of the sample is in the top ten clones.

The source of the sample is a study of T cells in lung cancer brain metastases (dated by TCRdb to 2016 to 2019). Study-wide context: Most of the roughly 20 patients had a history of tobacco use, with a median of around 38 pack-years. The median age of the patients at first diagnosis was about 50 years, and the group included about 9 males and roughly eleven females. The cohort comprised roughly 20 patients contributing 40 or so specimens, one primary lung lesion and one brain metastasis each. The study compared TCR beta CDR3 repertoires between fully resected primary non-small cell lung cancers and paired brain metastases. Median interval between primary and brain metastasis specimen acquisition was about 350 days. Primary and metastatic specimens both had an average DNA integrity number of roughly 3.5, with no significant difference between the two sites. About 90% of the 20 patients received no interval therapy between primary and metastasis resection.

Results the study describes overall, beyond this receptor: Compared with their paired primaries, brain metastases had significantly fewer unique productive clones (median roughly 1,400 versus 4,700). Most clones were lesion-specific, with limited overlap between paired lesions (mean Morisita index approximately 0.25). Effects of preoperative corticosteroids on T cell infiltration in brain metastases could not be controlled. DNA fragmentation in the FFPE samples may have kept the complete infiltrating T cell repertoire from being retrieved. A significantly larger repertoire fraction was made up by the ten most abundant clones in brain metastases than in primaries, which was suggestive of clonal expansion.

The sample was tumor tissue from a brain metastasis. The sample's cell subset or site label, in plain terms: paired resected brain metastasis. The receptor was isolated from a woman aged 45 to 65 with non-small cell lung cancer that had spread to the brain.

The DNA is TGTGCCAGCAGCTTAGGAGGGACAGTCAACAATGAGCAGTTCTTC. This encodes CASSLGGTVNNEQFF. The V and J genes are TRBV11-3 and TRBJ2-1; TRBD1 matches 7 bases in the middle. The V end gives up 1 base and the J end 5 bases, leaving 5 bases in the junction not matched to a gene. As encoded in the germline V gene, CDR1 is SGHNT while CDR2 is YENEEA. The CDR3 goes from the cysteine to the phenylalanine over 15 residues. Just the 45-base CDR3 DNA is kept, in frame starting at base 1.